These 31 T cell receptor beta chains came from one sample sequenced in a study of human T cells and chemical hapten exposure. MiXCR, applied by TCRdb to the RACE reads, yields one record per CDR3 protein. The data show more than 80,000 distinct CDR3 sequences, around 7% seen once. Described time point: patch test 1, 2 weeks after DPC sensitization. The sample's treatment: therapeutic diphenylcyclopropenone sensitization with weekly scalp DPC. Source: whole blood, taken in connection with sensitization to the hapten diphenylcyclopropenone (DPC). These receptors all stem from a woman in her twenties or thirties with alopecia areata. Some clones in this sample may be carry-over from other donors' samples.

This clonotype was seen a few times. This chain joins TRBV9 and TRBJ1-5, with 9 positions matching TRBD1. Germline CDR1 and CDR2: SGDLS and YYNGEE. The CDR3 covers 15 residues. Trimming at V came to 2 bases and at J to 8 bases, leaving 8 bases not matched to a gene. Here the CDR3 DNA reads TGTGCCAGCAGCGTGGGACAGGGCCGATTGGAGCCCCAGCATTTT. Protein sequence: CASSVGQGRLEPQHF.

This clonotype was seen only once. V is TRBV20-1 and J is TRBJ2-1, with 9 bases identical to TRBD2. Germline values: CDR1 DFQATT, CDR2 SNEGSKA (reference sequence). The CDR3 has 13 amino acids. The V and J ends lost 1 base and 8 bases, in that order; junction bases with no gene match: 3. CDR3 sequence reads: CSARGGGADEQFF. CDR3 in DNA: TGCAGTGCTAGAGGCGGGGGGGCCGATGAGCAGTTCTTC.

This clonotype was observed at least ten times. The gene calls are TRBV5-1 and TRBJ2-3; 16 bases fit TRBD2. CDR3 length equals 18 residues. The ends lost 4 bases at V and 4 bases at J; junction bases unmatched: 9. Per germline, CDR1 SGHRS and CDR2 YFSETQ. The CDR3 sequence is CASSLGLAGGPRSDTQYF. The CDR3, as DNA: TGCGCCAGCAGCCTGGGACTAGCGGGGGGGCCTAGGTCAGATACGCAGTATTTT. The full variable domain, its missing parts supplied by reference TRBV5-1 and TRBJ2-3, is KAGVTQTPRYLIKTRGQQVTLSCSPISGHRSVSWYQQTPGQGLQFLFEYFSETQRNKGNFPGRFSGRQFSNSRSEMNVSTLELGDSALYLCASSLGLAGGPRSDTQYFGPGTRLTVL.

Ten or more counts support this clonotype. The chain couples TRBV3-1 to TRBJ2-3; D call uncertain. Deletions cut 0 bases from V and 2 bases from J, with 6 bases between. From germline, CDR1 is LGHDT and CDR2 YNNKEL (reference sequence). There are 14 residues in the CDR3. The CDR3 reads CASSQDSYTDTQYF. DNA for the CDR3: TGTGCCAGCAGCCAAGATTCATACACAGATACGCAGTATTTT.

This clonotype occurred a few times. The chain employs TRBV20-1 and TRBJ1-1; D remains ambiguous. The V end was cut by 1 base, the J end by 3 bases, with 9 bases between. The CDR3 has 13 amino acids. CDR1 is DFQATT, CDR2 SNEGSKA, per germline (reference sequence). The CDR3, as DNA: TGCAGTGCTAGAGTTAATGGGGACACTGAAGCTTTCTTT. Translation: CSARVNGDTEAFF.

This clonotype was recorded at least ten times. The rearrangement uses TRBV5-5 and TRBJ2-2; the D gene is possibly TRBD2 (6 bases). The CDR3 is 16 amino acids. V dropped 0 bases and J dropped 2 bases, with 11 bases sitting between them. CDR1 is SGHKS and CDR2 is YYEKEE in the germline V gene (reference sequence). CDR3 nucleotides: TGTGCCAGCAGCTTGGGGCGGACTACTAACACCGGGGAGCTGTTTTTT. This translates into CASSLGRTTNTGELFF. The full variable domain, its missing parts supplied by reference TRBV5-5 and TRBJ2-2, is DAGVTQSPTHLIKTRGQQVTLRCSPISGHKSVSWYQQVLGQGPQFIFQYYEKEERGRGNFPDRFSARQFPNYSSELNVNALLLGDSALYLCASSLGRTTNTGELFFGEGSRLTVL.

Details on this clonotype: A much larger clone differs by one base, so this may be a read error. This chain links TRBV2 with TRBJ2-3; D is undetermined. V was cut by 7 bases and J by 4 bases, with 12 bases left in between. From germline, CDR1 is SNHLY and CDR2 FYNNEI. This CDR3 contains 13 residues. The CDR3 region is CASIIRDSDTQYF. Written as DNA, the CDR3 is TGTGCCAGCATCATTCGAGACTCAGATACGCAGTATTTT.

The CDR3 reads CSVAGVLNTEAFF. Written as DNA, the CDR3 is TGCAGCGTTGCAGGGGTCCTGAACACTGAAGCTTTCTTT. The chain combines TRBV29-1 with TRBJ1-1; possible D gene TRBD1, 6 bases. There are 13 residues in the CDR3. Germline values: CDR1 SQVTM, CDR2 ANQGSEA. Trimming removed 4 bases at V and 0 bases at J, with 9 bases between.

Note on this clonotype: This may be a read error, as it is one base from a much larger clone. This chain links TRBV29-1 with TRBJ2-3, with TRBD1 matching 9 bases. CDR1 is SQVTM and CDR2 is ANQGSEA in the germline V gene. The CDR3 is made up of 16 amino acids. The junction had 6 bases not matched to a gene; V was cut back by 2 bases and J by 0 bases. CDR3 protein: CSVEHWTGVSTDTQYF. In nucleotides, the CDR3 is TGCAGCGTTGAACACTGGACAGGGGTCAGCACAGATACGCAGTATTTT.

This clonotype was seen at least ten times. V and J are TRBV25-1 and TRBJ2-7, with a weak D call TRBD1 (6 bases). V shed 6 bases and J shed 0 bases, with 6 bases lying between them. Germline V gene lookup returns CDR1 MGHDK and CDR2 SYGVNS. This CDR3 contains 12 residues. Written as DNA, the CDR3 is TGTGCCAGCAGGGACAGCTCCTACGAGCAGTACTTC. Residues: CASRDSSYEQYF.

This clonotype was counted a few times. J is TRBJ2-5 and V is TRBV6-6, with D tentatively TRBD1 (8 bases). CDR1 is MNHNY and CDR2 is SVGAGI in the germline V gene (reference sequence). The V gene lost 6 bases and the J gene lost 5 bases, with 22 bases spanning the gap. The CDR3 extends over 16 amino acids. CDR3 bases: TGTGCCAGCAGAAACAGGGGGGGACCTAGCGTCGAGACCCAGTACTTC. It translates to CASRNRGGPSVETQYF.

This clonotype came up many times. This chain connects TRBV5-6 to TRBJ2-1, with TRBD2 matching 12 bases. V dropped 1 base and J dropped 9; count of bases not matched to a gene: 8. The germline gives CDR1 SGHDT, CDR2 YYEEEE. The CDR3 contains 16 residues. DNA of the CDR3: TGTGCCAGCAGCTTGTTGACTAGCGGGGGAGTGGTTGAGCAGTTCTTC. Protein: CASSLLTSGGVVEQFF. The complete variable domain, with remaining parts taken from reference TRBV5-6 and TRBJ2-1, reads DAGVTQSPTHLIKTRGQQVTLRCSPKSGHDTVSWYQQALGQGPQFIFQYYEEEERQRGNFPDRFSGHQFPNYSSELNVNALLLGDSALYLCASSLLTSGGVVEQFFGPGTRLTVL.

This clonotype was picked up many times. This chain links TRBV3-1 with TRBJ2-3, with TRBD1 identical over 7 bases. V dropped 4 bases and J dropped 2; count of bases not matched to a gene: 3. CDR1 is LGHDT, CDR2 YNNKEL, per germline (reference sequence). This CDR3 has 14 amino acids. For the CDR3, the DNA is TGTGCCAGCAGCCGCGACAGGGACACAGATACGCAGTATTTT. Translation: CASSRDRDTDTQYF.

The chain links TRBV30 to TRBJ2-2; D may be TRBD2 (6 bases). This CDR3 is 12 amino acids long. Germline CDR1 reads GTSNPN; CDR2 reads SVGIG (reference sequence). The V end lost 1 base, the J end lost 7 bases, and 7 bases lay between the germline ends. CDR3 in amino acids: CAWSAGVGELFF. Written as DNA, the CDR3 is TGTGCCTGGAGTGCGGGGGTCGGGGAGCTGTTTTTT.

This clonotype was seen many times. CDR3 nucleotide sequence: TGTGCCAGTCGAGGTCAGGCTCTCGCCGAAAAACTGTTTTTT. It translates to CASRGQALAEKLFF. This rearrangement joins TRBV6-5 to TRBJ1-4, with no clear D. This CDR3 contains 14 residues. Germline CDR1 reads MNHEY; CDR2 reads SVGAGI. Trimming cost V 9 bases and J 8 bases, with 19 bases left between them.

Many counts were recorded for this clonotype. The V gene is TRBV11-2, the J gene TRBJ1-2; 10 nucleotides align to TRBD1. The germline V gene has CDR1 SGHAT and CDR2 FQNNGV. The CDR3 spans 14 residues. Trimming at V came to 5 bases and at J to 5 bases, leaving 5 bases not matched to a gene. CDR3 in amino acids: CASSGMDRGYGYTF. CDR3 in DNA: TGTGCCAGCAGCGGAATGGACAGGGGGTATGGCTACACCTTC.

Only a few counts were recorded for this clonotype. V is TRBV7-2 and J is TRBJ1-5; a possible D gene is TRBD1 (6 bases). Germline loops: CDR1 SGHTA, CDR2 FQGNSA. V was pared by 5 bases and J by 3 bases, with 17 bases between. CDR3 length: 16 amino acids. The CDR3 sequence is CASSQSGTLNNQPQHF. CDR3 bases: TGTGCCAGCAGCCAGAGCGGGACACTTAACAATCAGCCCCAGCATTTT.

This clonotype occurred many times. The genes are TRBV28 and TRBJ2-7; perhaps TRBD2 as D (5 bases). The CDR3 spans 14 residues. Trimming took off 4 bases at V and 2 bases at J, with 12 bases between the two ends. Looked up from germline, CDR1 is MDHEN and CDR2 is SYDVKM. The CDR3 reads CASSSGRGAYEQYF. The CDR3 region has the DNA TGTGCCAGCAGTTCCGGACGGGGAGCCTACGAGCAGTACTTC.

There are many counts of this clonotype. The chain has TRBV3-1 and TRBJ2-1; 10 bases line up with TRBD2. The V gene end was trimmed by 7 bases and the J gene end by 3 bases; junction bases not matched to a gene: 6. The CDR3 is 15 amino acids. The germline gives CDR1 LGHDT, CDR2 YNNKEL (reference sequence). CDR3 residues: CASNQRGGLYNEQFF. The CDR3, as DNA: TGTGCCAGCAACCAGCGGGGGGGCCTCTACAATGAGCAGTTCTTC.

The rearrangement uses TRBV6-4 and TRBJ2-3; D remains ambiguous. Trimming pared 6 bases from V and 4 bases from J, leaving 14 bases between. The CDR3 contains 14 residues. Germline assignment: CDR1 MRHNA and CDR2 SNTAGT. The CDR3 nucleotides read TGTGCCAGCAGCCTGTATCTTGGGGCAGATACGCAGTATTTT. Translating gives CASSLYLGADTQYF.

This clonotype was counted ten times or more. This sequence joins TRBV29-1 and TRBJ2-7; D is unclear. The germline V and J ends were trimmed by 4 bases and 3 bases, with 7 bases remaining between them. The germline V gene has CDR1 SQVTM and CDR2 ANQGSEA. This CDR3 is built from 11 residues. CDR3 sequence (DNA): TGCAGCGTTGTCTGGGACTACGAGCAGTACTTC. Protein sequence: CSVVWDYEQYF.

This clonotype has at least ten counts. The V call is TRBV5-6, the J call TRBJ1-2; maybe TRBD1 (6 bases). CDR1 SGHDT and CDR2 YYEEEE come from the germline V gene. The V end was cut by 4 bases, the J end by 3 bases, with 16 bases between. There are 15 residues in the CDR3. CDR3 DNA sequence: TGTGCCAGCAGCCCCCTGGACAGAGCCGACTATGGCTACACCTTC. Protein product: CASSPLDRADYGYTF.

Many counts were recorded for this clonotype. The V and J genes are TRBV18 and TRBJ2-3; perhaps TRBD2 as D (5 bases). The CDR3 spans 15 residues. The V end lost 2 bases, the J end lost 7 bases, and 16 bases lay between the germline ends. Germline V gene lookup returns CDR1 KGHSH and CDR2 LQKENI. The CDR3: CASSPSAASGYTQYF. DNA of the CDR3: TGTGCCAGCTCACCATCAGCGGCGAGCGGATATACGCAGTATTTT.

This clonotype was recorded many times. The chain links TRBV7-9 to TRBJ1-4; TRBD1 aligns across 7 bases. The trim removed 4 bases at V and 5 bases at J, leaving 13 bases unmatched. The CDR3 loop spans 17 amino acids. CDR1 and CDR2 from the germline V gene are SEHNR and FQNEAQ (reference sequence). The CDR3 reads CASSSIGAGTVNEKLFF. DNA for the CDR3: TGTGCCAGCAGCTCAATTGGAGCCGGGACAGTGAATGAAAAACTGTTTTTT.

In its sample, this clonotype was seen many times. The chain employs TRBV10-1 and TRBJ2-7; D might be TRBD1 (5 bases). V lost 4 bases and J 6 bases, leaving 13 bases between the germline ends. This CDR3 has 13 residues. Germline lookup yields CDR1 WNHNN and CDR2 SYGVQD (reference sequence). CDR3 protein: CASSGTTAGEQYF. CDR3 nucleotides: TGCGCCAGCAGTGGGACGACAGCCGGCGAGCAGTACTTC.

This clonotype has at least ten counts. This rearrangement joins TRBV3-1 to TRBJ2-7; D remains unclear. The CDR3 consists of 15 residues. V lost 0 bases and J 7 bases, leaving 16 bases between the germline ends. CDR1 and CDR2 (germline): LGHDT, YNNKEL (reference sequence). This CDR3 reads CASSQDPTYIREQYF. CDR3 nucleotides: TGTGCCAGCAGCCAAGACCCAACCTACATTAGGGAGCAGTACTTC.

The chain has TRBV12-3 or TRBV12-4 and TRBJ2-7, with 7 bases aligning to TRBD1. The trim removed 2 bases at V and 3 bases at J, leaving 10 bases unmatched. This CDR3 is built from 16 residues. The CDR3: CASSLNSARDSYEQYF. The CDR3 DNA follows: TGTGCCAGCAGTTTAAATTCGGCCCGGGACAGCTACGAGCAGTACTTC.

The table lists this clonotype with many counts. The chain's CDR3 is CASAGGSDTQYF. The DNA of the CDR3 is TGTGCCTCCGCCGGGGGTTCAGATACGCAGTATTTT. The chain joins TRBV30 to TRBJ2-3, with D possibly being TRBD2 (6 bases). The CDR3 consists of 12 residues. Germline values: CDR1 GTSNPN, CDR2 SVGIG (reference sequence). V lost 7 bases and J 4 bases, leaving 12 bases between the germline ends.

Concerning this clonotype: It may be a read error: a sequence one base away is much more abundant. As DNA, the CDR3 is TGTGTCAGCAGCCCCGGCCTATCGAGCGGCAATCAGCCCCAGCATTTT. The encoded protein is CVSSPGLSSGNQPQHF. This chain connects TRBV11-1 to TRBJ1-5; D is ambiguous. Germline CDR1 is SGHAT and CDR2 is FQDESV (reference sequence). CDR3 length equals 16 residues.

This clonotype was observed a few times. The CDR3 sequence: CASSQFPAGLDGYTF. In nucleotides, the CDR3 is TGTGCCAGCAGCCAATTTCCCGCAGGGCTGGATGGCTACACCTTC. The rearrangement joins TRBV14 to TRBJ1-2; possibly TRBD1 for D (5 bases). The CDR3 is made up of 15 amino acids. V gave up 2 bases and J gave up 6 bases, with 16 bases separating them. Germline V gene data show CDR1 as SGHDN and CDR2 as FVKESK.

In this sample, this clonotype turned up many times. The rearrangement uses TRBV3-1 and TRBJ1-1; D gene ambiguous. Germline CDR1 and CDR2: LGHDT and YNNKEL (reference sequence). Trimming pared 1 base from V and 2 bases from J, leaving 2 bases between. The CDR3 consists of 12 residues. This chain's CDR3 is CASSQANTEAFF. For the CDR3, the DNA is TGTGCCAGCAGCCAAGCAAACACTGAAGCTTTCTTT.